The present TCR beta chain was sequenced within a study of regulatory T cells in long-lasting Graves disease. This clonotype was counted many times. The time point denotes: newly diagnosed GD, antithyroid drugs for less than 3 months. Following extraction of RNA from PBMCs, that RNA was used to make the TCR library. In germline, CDR1 is MGHDK, CDR2 SYGVNS. The CDR3 consists of 16 residues. V gave up 3 bases and J gave up 8 bases, with 22 bases separating them. Arm-PCR of CDR3 regions and iRepertoire HTBI primers were the basis on which TCR beta libraries were built. Using its own MiXCR run on the multiplex PCR reads, TCRdb lists one record per CDR3 protein. The repertoire holds just over 600,000 distinct CDR3 sequences, with about 15% as singletons. These same records also appear under a second study, on T cells in Graves' hyperthyroidism and ophthalmopathy. According to that study: A model built on 13 V-J features separated ophthalmopathy from stable hyperthyroidism.

V usage is TRBV25-1 and J usage is TRBJ1-2, with unresolved D. The origin of this receptor is a woman in her 30s with Graves disease. The input for sequencing was peripheral blood mononuclear cells (PBMCs), taken at new diagnosis, from a patient treated with antithyroid drugs. CDR3 loop: CASSETLLTMDQGYTF. CDR3 sequence (DNA): TGTGCCAGCAGTGAGACACTCCTGACAATGGATCAGGGCTACACCTTC.